These 24 T cell receptor beta chains were sequenced from one sample in a study of cytomegalovirus exposure and HLA in healthy donors. Amplification used 60 Vbeta primers and 13 Jbeta primers. Profiling relied on immunoSEQ multiplex PCR, and the TCRdb table lists in-frame clones only, not all of them. Counted here are about 200,000 clones, 82% occurring once; the ten biggest clones make up 5.5% to 7%. Sample: PBMCs. The receptors stem from a woman between 45 and 60 years old in good health and CMV-seropositive.

The genes are TRBV7-2 and TRBJ1-6; perhaps TRBD1 as D (6 bases). Germline CDR1 SGHTA, CDR2 FQGNSA. Trimming cost V 5 bases and J 7 bases, with 18 bases left between them. The CDR3 is 16 residues long. CDR3 in DNA: TGTGCCAGCAGCCTACGCAGGGGAGGGGACAATTCACCCCTCCACTTT. Its protein product is CASSLRRGGDNSPLHF. Together with reference TRBV7-2 and TRBJ1-6, the CDR3 gives the full variable domain: GAGVSQSPSNKVTEKGKDVELRCDPISGHTALYWYRQSLGQGLEFLIYFQGNSAPDKSGLPSDRFSAERTGGSVSTLTIQRTQQEDSAVYLCASSLRRGGDNSPLHFGNGTRLTVT.

This clone appeared a few times. The chain links TRBV5-1 to TRBJ2-3, with D possibly matching TRBD1 (5 bases). V gave up 7 bases and J gave up 5 bases, with 11 bases separating them. CDR1 is SGHRS and CDR2 is YFSETQ in the germline V gene. This CDR3 is built from 12 residues. The CDR3 reads CASGQGIDTQYF. The CDR3 bases are TGCGCCAGCGGACAAGGAATAGATACGCAGTATTTT.

The rearrangement joins TRBV5-4 to TRBJ1-1, with TRBD1 identical over 11 bases. The CDR3 totals 14 residues. The germline CDR1 and CDR2 sequences are SGHNT and YYREEE (reference sequence). V was clipped by 4 bases and J by 4 bases; unmatched bases: 3. CDR3 DNA: TGTGCCAGCAGCCGGACAGGGGGCCTCACTGAAGCTTTCTTT. Translating gives CASSRTGGLTEAFF. The entire variable domain, with the rest obtained from reference TRBV5-4 and TRBJ1-1, is as follows: ETGVTQSPTHLIKTRGQQVTLRCSSQSGHNTVSWYQQALGQGPQFIFQYYREEENGRGNFPPRFSGLQFPNYSSELNVNALELDDSALYLCASSRTGGLTEAFFGQGTRLTVV.

This sequence joins TRBV7-9 and TRBJ2-3; D unresolved. V was pared by 1 base and J by 0 bases, with 8 bases between. CDR3 length: 15 residues. Germline-derived CDR1 and CDR2 are SEHNR and FQNEAQ (reference sequence). CDR3 coding DNA: TGTGCCAGCAGCTTAGGGGCGCCTAGCACAGATACGCAGTATTTT. This sequence encodes CASSLGAPSTDTQYF.

This clone was counted a single time. The chain employs TRBV5-1 and TRBJ1-6; 10 positions match TRBD1. This CDR3 comprises 13 residues. V lost 2 bases, J lost 14 bases, and 4 bases stayed unmatched. CDR1 is SGHRS and CDR2 is YFSETQ in the germline V gene. CDR3 DNA: TGCGCCAGCAGCTTAGGGGACAGGGGATCCCTCCACTTT. Residues: CASSLGDRGSLHF.

The rearrangement joins TRBV2 to TRBJ2-3; 7 bases are shared with TRBD1. The CDR3 totals 18 residues. Germline V gene lookup returns CDR1 SNHLY and CDR2 FYNNEI. The J segment lost 0 bases and the V segment lost 3 bases, leaving 12 bases of the junction unmatched. In DNA, the CDR3 is TGTGCCAGCAGTGACCCGGTACAGGGGATCGTTAGCACAGATACGCAGTATTTT. This codes for CASSDPVQGIVSTDTQYF.

The chain links TRBV4-3 to TRBJ2-2, with 12 bases identical to TRBD2. Per germline, CDR1 LGHNA and CDR2 YSLEER. This CDR3 comprises 18 residues. The V segment lost 0 bases and the J segment 4 bases; nucleotides outside the gene matches: 6. CDR3 in DNA: TGCGCCAGCAGCCAAGATGAGGCTAGCGGGGGGGCCACCGGGGAGCTGTTTTTT. Translation gives CASSQDEASGGATGELFF.

As regards this clone: Its ends do not fully match the called genes, so a read error is possible. The J gene is TRBJ2-7, the V gene TRBV7-7; 9 bases map to TRBD1. There are 13 residues in the CDR3. CDR1 SSHAT and CDR2 FNYEAQ come from the germline V gene (reference sequence). This CDR3 is CASSQDRGYEQYF. As DNA, the CDR3 is TGTGCTAGCAGCCAGGACAGGGGCTACGAGCAGTACTTC.

Concerning this clone: The sample carries other DNA sequences with the same CDR3. V gene TRBV5-6 combines with J gene TRBJ1-1; no clear D. The CDR3 length is 13 residues. V was trimmed by 0 bases and J by 3 bases, leaving 6 bases between them. CDR1 SGHDT and CDR2 YYEEEE come from the germline V gene. CDR3 sequence reads: CASSLGEDTEAFF. DNA for the CDR3: TGTGCCAGCAGCTTGGGTGAGGACACTGAAGCTTTCTTT.

This clone appeared a few times. The rearrangement links TRBV16 to TRBJ1-2; 8 positions match TRBD1. The V gene end was trimmed by 4 bases and the J gene end by 6 bases; junction bases not matched to a gene: 13. CDR3 length: 16 residues. Germline V gene data show CDR1 as KGHSY and CDR2 as FQNENV. This CDR3 is CASSPFRGRGQDGYTF. CDR3 DNA: TGTGCCAGCAGCCCCTTTCGCGGCAGGGGGCAGGATGGCTACACCTTC.

The CDR3 coding sequence is TGTGCCAGCAGTTTATGGGGCAGGGGTTATGTAGGTAATCAGCCCCAGCATTTT. It codes for CASSLWGRGYVGNQPQHF. The V and J genes are TRBV28 and TRBJ1-5, with a weak D call TRBD1 (6 bases). Germline assignment: CDR1 MDHEN and CDR2 SYDVKM. V lost 0 bases and J lost 4, with 19 bases in between. The length of the CDR3 is 18 residues.

This chain links TRBV7-2 with TRBJ1-2; 12 bases line up with TRBD1. The V gene's germline CDR1 is SGHTA and CDR2 FQGNSA. Trimming cost V 5 bases and J 1 base; bases outside gene matches: 5. The CDR3 has 16 residues. This CDR3 reads CASSPGTGGNNYGYTF. The DNA for the CDR3 is TGTGCCAGCAGCCCCGGGACAGGGGGCAATAACTATGGCTACACCTTC.

As concerns this clone: One end of the junction varies from germline; a read error may be responsible. The V and J genes are TRBV6-5 and TRBJ1-2; TRBD1 aligns across 7 bases. CDR1 is MNHEY and CDR2 is SVGAGI in the germline V gene. This CDR3 comprises 15 residues. CDR3 nucleotide sequence: TGTGCCAGCAGGGCTCAGGGGGGCGCCATCTATGTCTACACCTTC. Translating gives CASRAQGGAIYVYTF.

The count of this clone is one. J is TRBJ2-1 and V is TRBV11-3, with 14 bases fitting TRBD2. Germline CDR1 and CDR2: SGHNT and YENEEA. The junction had 11 bases not matched to a gene; V was cut back by 6 bases and J by 13 bases. The CDR3 has 15 amino acids. Written as DNA, the CDR3 is TGTGCCAGCAGTCTCGGGACTAGCGGGGGTGTAAGACAGTTCTTC. It yields the protein CASSLGTSGGVRQFF.

The chain couples TRBV19 to TRBJ2-7, with D possibly being TRBD1 (6 bases). Germline CDR1 and CDR2: LNHDA and SQIVND (reference sequence). The CDR3 covers 17 residues. Trimming took 5 bases from V and 4 from J, leaving 24 bases between them. The DNA of the CDR3 is TGTGCCAGTAGTTCCATTTCCACAGGGAACAGAAAATACGAGCAGTACTTC. It translates to CASSSISTGNRKYEQYF.

The chain uses TRBV6-1 and TRBJ2-7; the D gene is possibly TRBD1 (7 bases). CDR3 length: 15 amino acids. With 4 bases removed from V and 0 bases from J, the gap between germline ends came to 13 bases. Germline-derived CDR1 and CDR2 are MNHNS and SASEGT. CDR3: CASSAGDSRSYEQYF. CDR3 nucleotides: TGTGCCAGCAGTGCGGGGGACAGCCGCTCCTACGAGCAGTACTTC.

This chain connects TRBV19 to TRBJ2-2, with a possible D match to TRBD2 (6 bases). This CDR3 contains 15 residues. From germline, CDR1 is LNHDA and CDR2 SQIVND (reference sequence). Trimming left V 8 bases short and J 8 bases short, with 21 bases between. The CDR3 bases are TGTGCCAGTCGAAGTCTGGTGGGGGGATCGGGGGAGCTGTTTTTT. Translation gives CASRSLVGGSGELFF.

The rearrangement joins TRBV19 to TRBJ1-1; D may be TRBD1 (5 bases). Germline lookup yields CDR1 LNHDA and CDR2 SQIVND (reference sequence). The CDR3 spans 16 residues. V lost 6 bases to trimming and J lost 1 base, with 18 bases between them. The CDR3: CASSSPGGPSNTEAFF. The DNA of the CDR3 is TGTGCCAGTAGCTCCCCCGGGGGACCATCGAACACTGAAGCTTTCTTT. The full variable domain, with the rest looked up from reference TRBV19 and TRBJ1-1, is DGGITQSPKYLFRKEGQNVTLSCEQNLNHDAMYWYRQDPGQGLRLIYYSQIVNDFQKGDIAEGYSVSREKKESFPLTVTSAQKNPTAFYLCASSSPGGPSNTEAFFGQGTRLTVV.

In DNA, the CDR3 is TGTGCCAGCAGCTTCGGACAGGGGGGCACTGAAGCTTTCTTT. Amino acids: CASSFGQGGTEAFF. This chain uses TRBV5-6 with TRBJ1-1, with 10 bases lining up with TRBD1. V trimming: 2 bases; J trimming: 4 bases; junction bases outside the gene matches: 2. This CDR3 has 14 residues. Germline CDR1 SGHDT, CDR2 YYEEEE.

V is TRBV6-5 and J is TRBJ1-3, with a weak D call TRBD1 (5 bases). V dropped 6 bases and J dropped 0 bases, with 12 bases sitting between them. The CDR3 has 15 residues. Germline assignment: CDR1 MNHEY and CDR2 SVGAGI. This CDR3 is CASSRGGSSGNTIYF. The CDR3 bases are TGTGCCAGCAGCCGGGGGGGGAGCTCTGGAAACACCATATATTTT.

On this clone: The sample carries other DNA sequences with the same CDR3. CDR3 in amino acids: CASSPTVNSNQPQHF. Written as DNA, the CDR3 is TGTGCCAGCTCACCGACAGTTAATAGCAATCAGCCCCAGCATTTT. The rearrangement joins TRBV18 to TRBJ1-5, with D perhaps TRBD1 (5 bases). V lost 3 bases and J 0 bases, leaving 9 bases between the germline ends. Germline V gives CDR1 KGHSH, CDR2 LQKENI. The CDR3 loop spans 15 amino acids.

The chain recombines TRBV28 with TRBJ2-1; 9 bases line up with TRBD2. The germline gives CDR1 MDHEN, CDR2 SYDVKM. CDR3 length: 12 amino acids. V lost 8 bases, J lost 4 bases, and 0 bases stayed unmatched. CDR3 sequence: CASGLAYNEQFF. The CDR3 DNA reads TGTGCCAGCGGACTAGCGTACAATGAGCAGTTCTTC.

The chain is built from TRBV19 and TRBJ1-5; D uncertain. Deletions cut 8 bases from V and 10 bases from J, with 18 bases between. The CDR3 runs 13 residues. CDR1 is LNHDA, CDR2 SQIVND, per germline (reference sequence). In DNA form, the CDR3 reads TGTGCCAGTTCGGGAGGGCCTAATGGACCCCAGCATTTT. This codes for CASSGGPNGPQHF.

The chain is built from TRBV15 and TRBJ1-2, with 9 bases identical to TRBD1. The junction had 13 bases not matched to a gene; V was cut back by 10 bases and J by 4 bases. The CDR3 is made up of 15 amino acids. From germline, CDR1 is LNHNV and CDR2 YYDKDF (reference sequence). CDR3 in DNA: TGTGCCAGGACAGGGGAAGTTCATCGAGGCTATGGCTACACCTTC. This sequence encodes CARTGEVHRGYGYTF.